The present T cell receptor beta chain was sequenced within a study of T cell responses to AZD1222 COVID-19 vaccine. Findings and limits, study-wide: Clonal diversity may have been underestimated in mostly white British donors.

The V gene's germline CDR1 is MNHEY and CDR2 SVGAGI. The V gene lost 2 bases and the J gene lost 8 bases, with 15 bases spanning the gap. The CDR3 covers 15 residues. About this clone: Its antigen is not identified.

Clones were sequenced by immunoSEQ multiplex PCR, and TCRdb holds only the in-frame ones, with some missing. The table includes 140,000 to 150,000 clones, about 93% detected once. This specimen was peripheral blood, taken on day 0 of AZD1222 vaccination. This receptor was obtained from an adult in good health. The rearrangement joins TRBV6-5 to TRBJ1-4; tentatively, D is TRBD1 (5 bases). In DNA, the CDR3 is TGTGCCAGCAGTTACGGCCGGGGGGTAGGGGAAAAACTGTTTTTT. The encoded protein is CASSYGRGVGEKLFF.